Sequencing of this T cell receptor (beta chain) was carried out in a study of regulatory T cells. Points from the study as a whole: In CD3G-deficient patients, conventional CD4+ T cells were enriched for hydrophobic CDR3 residues at positions 6 and 7. Regulatory T cells showed the strongest V-J pair restriction and V/J gene skewing among patient repertoires.

This clone was seen a single time. What it binds is not known. Germline is not matched at one junction end, which may reflect a read error. A couple of CD3G-deficient patients had more severe autoimmunity; all had some. Patients aged 2 to 39 years had fewer naive and more memory CD4+ and CD8+ T cells. Looked up from germline, CDR1 is MDHEN and CDR2 is SYDVKM. The CDR3 sequence is 12 residues long. Primers: 52 TRBV forward and 13 TRBJ reverse. TCRdb keeps only in-frame clones here, not all; method: immunoSEQ multiplex PCR. The table records tens of thousands of clones, more than 70% of them present only once.

V and J are TRBV28 and TRBJ2-3; D is possibly TRBD2 (5 bases). The specimen sequenced was conventional CD4+ T cells sorted from blood. This clonotype originated in a child under 18 with CD3G deficiency. In DNA form, the CDR3 reads TGTGCCAGCAGTGTATGGAGGAATACGCAGTATTTT. This translates into CASSVWRNTQYF.